Listed below are T cell receptor beta chains from one sample, sequenced in a study of shared clonotypes between healthy human individuals. The assay was immunoSEQ multiplex PCR, and TCRdb's table has in-frame clones only and misses some. Of under 2,000,000 clones listed, about 95% are singletons. The sequenced sample consisted of naive CD8+ T cells sorted from blood. The receptors shown here come from a man between 18 and 35 years old in good health. Each CDR3 is given with its conserved first and last residue. A D gene is named only where the DNA matches it firmly. Clone size, where shown, is once, few, many, or a class for clones that have expanded.

V gene	D gene	J gene	CDR3 length	clone size	CDR3 protein	CDR3 DNA
TRBV4-1	TRBD1	TRBJ2-7	15	NA	CASSLTGTATYEQYF	TGCGCCAGCAGCCTGACCGGGACAGCAACCTACGAGCAGTACTTC
TRBV15	NA	TRBJ1-1	17	NA	CATSRDLQPPGYTEAFF	TGTGCCACCAGCAGAGATCTACAGCCCCCAGGGTACACTGAAGCTTTCTTT
TRBV5-4	TRBD2	TRBJ2-7	14	NA	CASSHSGNSYEQYF	TGTGCCAGCAGCCACAGCGGGAATTCCTACGAGCAGTACTTC
TRBV9	NA	TRBJ2-3	16	NA	CASSANLLESTDTQYF	TGTGCCAGCAGCGCCAACCTCCTAGAGTCGACAGATACGCAGTATTTT
TRBV19	NA	TRBJ1-3	15	NA	CASSIGITSGNTIYF	TGTGCCAGTAGTATCGGCATCACCTCTGGAAACACCATATATTTT
TRBV30	TRBD2	TRBJ2-2	18	NA	CAWGDLFSREDDTGELFF	TGTGCCTGGGGGGACCTCTTTTCGCGGGAGGACGACACCGGGGAGCTGTTTTTT
TRBV4-1	NA	TRBJ1-1	13	NA	CASSLETGTEAFF	TGCGCCAGCAGCCTAGAAACCGGCACTGAAGCTTTCTTT
TRBV27	NA	TRBJ2-3	16	NA	CASSPRDAPRSDTQYF	TGTGCCAGCAGTCCACGGGACGCTCCAAGGTCAGATACGCAGTATTTT
TRBV6-6	TRBD2	TRBJ2-5	15	NA	CASSYLLAGEETQYF	TGTGCCAGCAGTTACTTACTAGCGGGAGAAGAGACCCAGTACTTC
TRBV4-1	NA	TRBJ2-7	15	NA	CASSPSLTGRNEQYF	TGCGCCAGCAGCCCTTCCCTCACAGGGAGGAACGAGCAGTACTTC
TRBV5-4	TRBD1	TRBJ1-6	19	NA	CASSNKTGGAWGGNSPLHF	TGTGCCAGCAGCAACAAGACAGGGGGCGCGTGGGGTGGGAATTCACCCCTCCACTTT
TRBV4-1	NA	TRBJ2-2	18	once	CASSQDPRQIGQGGELFF	TGCGCCAGCAGCCAAGATCCACGACAGATCGGGCAGGGCGGGGAGCTGTTTTTT
TRBV10-3	NA	TRBJ1-2	14	NA	CAISDFQVSYGYTF	TGTGCCATCAGTGACTTCCAAGTGAGCTATGGCTACACCTTC
TRBV18	TRBD2	TRBJ2-4	13	NA	CASSPTGGDIQYF	TGTGCCAGCTCACCAACCGGGGGGGACATTCAGTACTTC
TRBV27	TRBD2	TRBJ2-3	18	NA	CASSFATGSGRGTDTQYF	TGTGCCAGCAGTTTTGCTACTGGTAGCGGGAGAGGAACAGATACGCAGTATTTT
TRBV19	NA	TRBJ1-5	14	NA	CASSIHRADQPQHF	TGTGCCAGTAGTATCCACAGGGCCGATCAGCCCCAGCATTTT
TRBV7-9	TRBD2	TRBJ2-5	15	NA	CASSSRTSRQETQYF	TGTGCCAGCAGCTCCAGGACTAGCCGACAAGAGACCCAGTACTTC
TRBV6-1	NA	TRBJ1-1	14	NA	CASSVRGSHTEAFF	TGTGCCAGCAGTGTGAGGGGATCCCACACTGAAGCTTTCTTT
TRBV4-1	NA	TRBJ1-2	14	NA	CASSPESRNYGYTF	TGCGCCAGCAGCCCCGAATCCCGTAACTATGGCTACACCTTC
TRBV15	NA	TRBJ2-1	15	NA	CATSFPAVSYNEQFF	TGTGCCACCAGCTTCCCAGCGGTCTCCTACAATGAGCAGTTCTTC
TRBV4-2	TRBD2	TRBJ2-5	15	NA	CASSPRLAGDETQYF	TGTGCCAGCAGCCCCAGACTAGCGGGGGATGAGACCCAGTACTTC
TRBV30	TRBD2	TRBJ2-1	16	NA	CAWSVRGLAGINEQFF	TGTGCCTGGAGTGTAAGGGGACTAGCGGGGATCAATGAGCAGTTCTTC
TRBV7-9	NA	TRBJ1-1	13	few	CASSTQGQTEAFF	TGTGCCAGCAGCACGCAGGGACAAACTGAAGCTTTCTTT
TRBV9	NA	TRBJ2-1	13	once	CASRRGELDEQFF	TGTGCCAGCAGGCGGGGCGAGTTGGATGAGCAGTTCTTC
TRBV14	TRBD2	TRBJ2-1	17	NA	CASSQGSSGYFTDEQFF	TGTGCCAGCAGCCAAGGGTCTAGCGGGTACTTTACGGATGAGCAGTTCTTC
TRBV11-3	NA	TRBJ2-1	13	NA	CASSLRLVDEQFF	TGTGCCAGCAGCTTAAGGCTCGTGGATGAGCAGTTCTTC
TRBV5-4	TRBD2	TRBJ2-7	16	NA	CASSLLSGGPSYEQYF	TGTGCCAGCAGCTTGCTGAGCGGGGGTCCTTCCTACGAGCAGTACTTC
TRBV11-1	NA	TRBJ2-7	12	NA	CASSLGSYEQYF	TGTGCCAGCAGCTTGGGGAGTTACGAGCAGTACTTC
TRBV7-8	TRBD2	TRBJ2-3	19	once	CASSLPGLAGGSSTDTQYF	TGTGCCAGCAGCTTACCCGGACTAGCGGGGGGATCTAGCACAGATACGCAGTATTTT
TRBV6-1	TRBD2	TRBJ2-3	14	NA	CASSRAGDTDTQYF	TGTGCCAGCAGTCGAGCGGGGGACACAGATACGCAGTATTTT
TRBV5-1	NA	TRBJ2-1	15	NA	CASSLSGSAFNEQFF	TGCGCCAGCAGCTTGTCCGGGTCGGCATTCAATGAGCAGTTCTTC
TRBV13	NA	TRBJ2-3	15	NA	CASSPRVSGTDTQYF	TGTGCCAGCAGCCCCAGGGTTAGCGGCACAGATACGCAGTATTTT
TRBV5-6	NA	TRBJ1-2	15	NA	CASIPLRQETYGYTF	TGTGCCAGCATCCCTCTGAGACAGGAAACCTATGGCTACACCTTC
TRBV27	NA	TRBJ1-5	14	NA	CASSLQGPAQPQHF	TGTGCCAGCAGTTTACAGGGGCCTGCTCAGCCCCAGCATTTT
TRBV7-9	TRBD1	TRBJ1-1	14	NA	CASSPGQGNTEAFF	TGTGCCAGCAGCCCCGGACAGGGTAACACTGAAGCTTTCTTT
TRBV27	NA	TRBJ1-1	16	NA	CASSLGWVTMNTEAFF	TGTGCCAGCAGTTTGGGATGGGTTACCATGAACACTGAAGCTTTCTTT
TRBV27	NA	TRBJ1-1	14	NA	CASCPGGMNTEAFF	TGTGCCAGCTGCCCGGGGGGGATGAACACTGAAGCTTTCTTT